This is a list of T cell receptor beta chains from one sample in a study of T-cell memory formation after mild COVID-19. Each CDR3 protein gets one entry after TCRdb re-called the 5' RACE reads with MiXCR. The table includes about 430,000 distinct CDR3 sequences, approximately 18% detected once. The sequenced material came from PBMCs or a T cell subset sorted from them (not recorded which). The receptors come from a man aged 18 to 30 who had mild COVID-19 (a few samples of this study predate the infection). Cell type and time point are not known. Both conserved end residues are trimmed from each CDR3. Each record gives: V gene, J gene, CDR3 protein.

>TRBV19|TRBJ1-2
ASSYRGFDYGYT
>TRBV11-2|TRBJ2-7
ASSPGLTTSYEQY
>TRBV21-1|TRBJ1-2
ASSKQGAYGYT
>TRBV7-9|TRBJ2-7
ASSARRGNTYEQY
>TRBV25-1|TRBJ2-1
ASSGWTGIGNEQF
>TRBV7-9|TRBJ1-2
ASSLGTANPYGYT
>TRBV7-2|TRBJ1-2
ASSSSDRATYT
>TRBV4-1|TRBJ2-4
ASSQGTQGIAKNIQY
>TRBV5-4|TRBJ2-5
ASSQAPGDGETQY
>TRBV14|TRBJ2-5
ASSQIATQETQY
>TRBV5-1|TRBJ2-3
ASSLGQRGSTDTQY
>TRBV5-1|TRBJ2-1
ASSLSIHEQF
>TRBV5-6|TRBJ1-1
ASSSTGRSNTEAF
>TRBV6-2/TRBV6-3|TRBJ1-1
ASSPGVGAF
>TRBV19|TRBJ2-3
ASTPDRGDTQY
>TRBV19|TRBJ2-2
ASVSGALNTGELF
>TRBV5-1|TRBJ2-2
ASQPTTNTGELF
>TRBV10-1|TRBJ2-5
ASSESRGGETQY
>TRBV19|TRBJ1-1
ASSKRQFQNTEAF
>TRBV5-1|TRBJ2-3
ASSFNLAGGSAASRDTQY
>TRBV12-3/TRBV12-4|TRBJ1-6
ASSLGQGALVSPLH
>TRBV7-2|TRBJ1-2
ASSLTLNYGYT
>TRBV5-1|TRBJ1-4
ASSLDSFEKLF
>TRBV6-4|TRBJ2-7
ASSYLAGQGRYEQY
>TRBV5-1|TRBJ1-2
ASFVGTVGQGTVGYT
>TRBV3-1|TRBJ2-3
ASSQQHVPDTQY
>TRBV4-3|TRBJ1-1
ASSPVAGQGENTEAF
>TRBV7-9|TRBJ2-2
ASTRANTGELF
>TRBV2|TRBJ2-7
ASSLIGAYEQY
>TRBV12-3/TRBV12-4|TRBJ2-5
ASSARGLDETQY
>TRBV2|TRBJ2-1
ASSERGGRSYNEQF
>TRBV6-4|TRBJ2-1
ASSDTTGAYNEQF
>TRBV4-3|TRBJ1-1
ASSQDRRGTEAF
>TRBV7-6|TRBJ2-7
ASSPEDGGQY
>TRBV7-2|TRBJ1-4
ASSELGGKLF
>TRBV12-3/TRBV12-4|TRBJ1-4
ASRETGGYEKLF
>TRBV13|TRBJ1-5
ASSQGTGGHQPQH
>TRBV28|TRBJ2-3
ASATPGTDTDTQY
>TRBV6-2/TRBV6-3|TRBJ2-1
ASRDRTYNEQF
>TRBV5-8|TRBJ1-5
ASSLGHGNQPQH
>TRBV9|TRBJ2-7
ASSAPRGGLDYEQY
>TRBV29-1|TRBJ2-5
SVSGGAGETQY
>TRBV30|TRBJ2-7
AWTVGTGAYEQY
>TRBV5-1|TRBJ2-2
ASSAGPGRGTGELF
>TRBV27|TRBJ2-1
ASSLRRDPYNEQF
>TRBV27|TRBJ2-1
ASSLSIGGYNEQF
>TRBV3-1|TRBJ1-2
ASSHFEGASYGYT
>TRBV29-1|TRBJ2-6
SAGQGESTGANVLT
>TRBV20-1|TRBJ2-7
SATTGTGTDEQY
>TRBV29-1|TRBJ1-1
SVEPGRGDEAF
>TRBV15|TRBJ1-1
ATSRARGQGTEAF
>TRBV7-2|TRBJ1-4
ASSPTGIYEKLF
>TRBV5-1|TRBJ1-3
ASSRDLVAGSGNTIY
>TRBV3-1|TRBJ2-4
ARPGQGGNIQY